Below are 25 T cell receptor beta chains sequenced from a single sample in a study of T cell responses to AZD1222 COVID-19 vaccine (dated by TCRdb to the early 2020s). The library was obtained by the immunoSEQ multiplex PCR assay. Imported from immuneACCESS, the table was reduced by TCRdb to in-frame sequences with V and J called. These copies leave out some clones; in studies compared against another copy, an unresolved V gene accounts for under half, and the cause of the remainder is not known. The sample table holds roughly 120,000 clones, of which about 91% were seen once. 2.8% of the sample is held by the ten biggest clonotypes. The sample's time point label, in plain terms: baseline before first vaccination. The sample here was peripheral blood, taken on day 0 of AZD1222 vaccination. The receptor set was obtained from an adult in good health.

The chain recombines TRBV6-5 with TRBJ2-1; D unresolved. The germline V gene has CDR1 MNHEY and CDR2 SVGAGI. CDR3 length: 16 amino acids. V shed 0 bases and J shed 0 bases, with 9 bases lying between them. In DNA form, the CDR3 reads TGTGCCAGCAGTTACTCGGGGTTGAGCTCCTACAATGAGCAGTTCTTC. Protein product: CASSYSGLSSYNEQFF.

The rearrangement links TRBV19 to TRBJ2-3, with D perhaps TRBD1 (5 bases). CDR3 length equals 14 residues. Trimming took 5 bases from V and 4 from J, leaving 13 bases between them. Germline V gene lookup returns CDR1 LNHDA and CDR2 SQIVND (reference sequence). The CDR3 DNA sequence: TGTGCCAGTAGTCTTGTCACAGGCCCAGATACGCAGTATTTT. This sequence encodes CASSLVTGPDTQYF.

This clone has just one count. The chain combines TRBV7-6 with TRBJ1-1; 8 bases agree with TRBD1. The V and J ends lost 1 base and 5 bases, in that order; junction bases with no gene match: 0. Germline-derived CDR1 and CDR2 are SGHVS and FNYEAQ. This CDR3 contains 13 residues. CDR3 bases: TGTGCCAGCAGCTTAGGACAGGGGACTGAAGCTTTCTTT. It translates to CASSLGQGTEAFF. The full variable domain, completed using reference TRBV7-6 and TRBJ1-1, is GAGVSQSPRYKVTKRGQDVALRCDPISGHVSLYWYRQALGQGPEFLTYFNYEAQQDKSGLPNDRFSAERPEGSISTLTIQRTEQRDSAMYRCASSLGQGTEAFFGQGTRLTVV.

J is TRBJ2-1 and V is TRBV29-1, with 10 bases fitting TRBD2. CDR3 length: 11 amino acids. Germline-derived CDR1 and CDR2 are SQVTM and ANQGSEA. Trimming at V came to 5 bases and at J to 13 bases, leaving 5 bases not matched to a gene. CDR3 nucleotide sequence: TGCAGCGTTCCAGAGCGGGAGGGCCAGTTCTTC. This codes for CSVPEREGQFF.

The rearrangement links TRBV2 to TRBJ2-6; D is possibly TRBD2 (6 bases). The CDR3 loop spans 17 amino acids. Germline CDR1 and CDR2: SNHLY and FYNNEI. V was shortened by 6 bases and J by 4 bases, with 19 bases between the two germline ends. CDR3 loop: CASRPGGFGRGANVLTF. CDR3 bases: TGTGCCAGCAGGCCCGGGGGTTTCGGTAGAGGGGCCAACGTCCTGACTTTC.

The rearrangement joins TRBV5-6 to TRBJ2-3; 9 bases are a match to TRBD2. This CDR3 region has 18 residues. From germline, CDR1 is SGHDT and CDR2 YYEEEE. Germline trimming cut 0 bases from V and 0 bases from J; bases unmatched to any gene: 8. This CDR3 is CASSLGGTSLISTDTQYF. The CDR3 DNA is TGTGCCAGCAGCTTGGGGGGGACTAGCTTAATTAGCACAGATACGCAGTATTTT.

This rearrangement joins TRBV10-3 to TRBJ2-1; no firm D call. Germline V gives CDR1 ENHRY, CDR2 SYGVKD. V lost 2 bases to trimming and J lost 0 bases, with 11 bases between them. This CDR3 is built from 16 residues. This CDR3 is CAISEVFRVSYNEQFF. CDR3 DNA: TGTGCCATCAGTGAGGTGTTCCGGGTCTCCTACAATGAGCAGTTCTTC.

The chain combines TRBV4-1 with TRBJ2-3; weak D call: TRBD1 (6 bases). Per germline, CDR1 MGHRA and CDR2 YSYEKL. Trimming shortened V by 0 bases and J by 0 bases, and 16 bases separated the two germline ends. This CDR3 is 18 amino acids long. The chain's CDR3 is CASSQDWSRGLSTDTQYF. DNA of the CDR3: TGCGCCAGCAGCCAAGATTGGAGCAGGGGCCTGAGCACAGATACGCAGTATTTT.

The genes are TRBV9 and TRBJ2-2, with unresolved D. CDR1 is SGDLS, CDR2 YYNGEE, per germline. The V end was cut by 3 bases, the J end by 3 bases, with 6 bases between. The CDR3 runs 13 residues. CDR3 sequence: CASSAEDTGELFF. The CDR3 nucleotides are TGTGCCAGCAGCGCCGAGGACACCGGGGAGCTGTTTTTT.

CDR3 DNA sequence: TGTGCCAGCAGTTTAAACCCCCCGGGGAGCACTGAAGCTTTCTTT. Amino acid sequence: CASSLNPPGSTEAFF. V gene TRBV28 combines with J gene TRBJ1-1; no clear D gene. The CDR3 loop spans 15 amino acids. The germline CDR1 and CDR2 sequences are MDHEN and SYDVKM. V was clipped by 2 bases and J by 4 bases, with 14 bases between them.

The rearrangement links TRBV5-1 to TRBJ2-3; D is unclear. Per germline, CDR1 SGHRS and CDR2 YFSETQ. Trimming left V 0 bases short and J 0 bases short, with 8 bases between. There are 15 residues in the CDR3. CDR3 bases: TGCGCCAGCAGCTTGGGATGGCGGAGCACAGATACGCAGTATTTT. Its protein is CASSLGWRSTDTQYF.

The chain recombines TRBV13 with TRBJ1-1; D gene unclear. The CDR3 loop spans 15 amino acids. The V gene's germline CDR1 is PRHDT and CDR2 FYEKMQ (reference sequence). V dropped 0 bases and J dropped 4 bases, with 12 bases sitting between them. CDR3 sequence (DNA): TGTGCCAGCAGCTTAGGCAGTAGGAGGGCCACTGAAGCTTTCTTT. Its translation is CASSLGSRRATEAFF.

The chain is built from TRBV12-5 and TRBJ1-5; unclear D gene. Germline loops: CDR1 LGHNT, CDR2 FRNRAP. The V and J ends lost 3 bases and 4 bases respectively, with 7 bases between them. The CDR3 covers 13 residues. DNA of the CDR3: TGTGCTAGTGGTTTCGCGGTGAATCAGCCCCAGCATTTT. This sequence encodes CASGFAVNQPQHF.

The chain is built from TRBV6-5 and TRBJ1-5; weak D call: TRBD1 (6 bases). Per the germline V gene, CDR1 is MNHEY and CDR2 is SVGAGI. The length of the CDR3 is 15 residues. Trimming cost V 8 bases and J 0 bases, with 14 bases left between them. The CDR3 region has the DNA TGTGCCAGCCTTGGACAGATTTATAGCAATCAGCCCCAGCATTTT. Translation gives CASLGQIYSNQPQHF.

This clone was picked up one time. V and J are TRBV5-1 and TRBJ2-1; 9 positions match TRBD2. Germline V gene lookup returns CDR1 SGHRS and CDR2 YFSETQ. V dropped 5 bases and J dropped 9; count of bases not matched to a gene: 15. The CDR3 sequence is 16 residues long. The CDR3 protein is CASSQRAGGPSVEQFF. In nucleotides, the CDR3 is TGCGCCAGCAGTCAAAGGGCGGGAGGGCCATCCGTTGAGCAGTTCTTC. The full variable domain, with the rest looked up from reference TRBV5-1 and TRBJ2-1, is KAGVTQTPRYLIKTRGQQVTLSCSPISGHRSVSWYQQTPGQGLQFLFEYFSETQRNKGNFPGRFSGRQFSNSRSEMNVSTLELGDSALYLCASSQRAGGPSVEQFFGPGTRLTVL.

The chain links TRBV18 to TRBJ1-1, with a possible D match to TRBD1 (5 bases). The length of the CDR3 is 15 residues. The germline V gene encodes CDR1 KGHSH and CDR2 LQKENI. V was pared by 6 bases and J by 4 bases, with 18 bases between. The CDR3 DNA reads as TGTGCCAGCTCGCTGGAGAGGAGGGGCGTCACTGAAGCTTTCTTT. Translation: CASSLERRGVTEAFF.

V usage is TRBV5-1 and J usage is TRBJ2-7, with D hard to call. The CDR3 spans 12 residues. V lost 0 bases and J lost 5, with 6 bases in between. Germline V gene data show CDR1 as SGHRS and CDR2 as YFSETQ. CDR3 in amino acids: CASSLARDEQYF. The DNA of the CDR3 is TGCGCCAGCAGCTTGGCAAGAGACGAGCAGTACTTC.

This clone occurred a few times. The CDR3 nucleotides are TGTGCCATCAGTGAGTCTCCTACAGCTGGGGGTCGGAACTACGAGCAGTACTTC. The encoded protein is CAISESPTAGGRNYEQYF. J is TRBJ2-7 and V is TRBV10-3; D is possibly TRBD1 or TRBD2 (5 bases each). Trimming removed 0 bases at V and 3 bases at J, with 21 bases between. The CDR3 runs 18 residues. Germline V gene lookup returns CDR1 ENHRY and CDR2 SYGVKD.

The table lists this clone with a count of one. The chain has TRBV15 and TRBJ1-1; weak D call: TRBD1 (5 bases). CDR3 length: 16 amino acids. Germline V CDR1 and CDR2: LNHNV, YYDKDF (reference sequence). V was cut by 3 bases and J by 0 bases, with 14 bases left in between. CDR3 sequence reads: CATSRGWGGMNTEAFF. CDR3 sequence (DNA): TGTGCCACCAGCAGGGGGTGGGGCGGAATGAACACTGAAGCTTTCTTT.

In its sample, this clone was seen once. The chain recombines TRBV5-4 with TRBJ2-7; 10 bases agree with TRBD1. The CDR3 has 16 residues. Trimming cost V 0 bases and J 2 bases; bases outside gene matches: 5. CDR1 SGHNT and CDR2 YYREEE come from the germline V gene (reference sequence). DNA of the CDR3: TGTGCCAGCAGCTTGGGGGGACAGGGGAAGCCCTACGAGCAGTACTTC. It translates to CASSLGGQGKPYEQYF.

V gene TRBV24-1 combines with J gene TRBJ2-1, with 7 bases aligning to TRBD1. The CDR3 has 16 residues. The J segment lost 11 bases and the V segment lost 2 bases, leaving 14 bases of the junction unmatched. CDR1 is KGHDR and CDR2 is SFDVKD in the germline V gene. CDR3 sequence reads: CATSDSRQGDPSQQFF. The DNA of the CDR3 is TGTGCCACCAGTGATTCAAGACAGGGCGACCCTTCTCAGCAGTTCTTC.

The J gene is TRBJ2-3, the V gene TRBV27; D is ambiguous. This CDR3 is built from 13 residues. Trimming pared 2 bases from V and 2 bases from J, leaving 5 bases between. The germline CDR1 and CDR2 sequences are MNHEY and SMNVEV (reference sequence). DNA of the CDR3: TGTGCCAGCAGTTTAAGAAACACAGATACGCAGTATTTT. Its translation: CASSLRNTDTQYF.

The chain carries TRBV24-1 and TRBJ2-4; 8 bases agree with TRBD1. CDR1 and CDR2 from the germline V gene are KGHDR and SFDVKD. The CDR3 contains 17 residues. The V gene end was trimmed by 4 bases and the J gene end by 7 bases; junction bases not matched to a gene: 14. DNA for the CDR3: TGTGCCACCAGTGAACCTCGGACAGGGAAGGGTTGGAACATTCAGTACTTC. Protein sequence: CATSEPRTGKGWNIQYF.

This clone was picked up one time. This chain links TRBV6-2 or TRBV6-3 with TRBJ1-5; perhaps TRBD1 as D (5 bases). V was pared by 6 bases and J by 3 bases, with 15 bases between. Germline CDR1 reads MNHEY; CDR2 reads SVGEGT. The CDR3 runs 15 residues. Here the CDR3 DNA reads TGTGCCAGCAGCCCATTAAGAGGGGCCAATCAGCCCCAGCATTTT. Residues: CASSPLRGANQPQHF.

The count of this clone is one. The genes are TRBV7-8 and TRBJ2-7, with a possible D match to TRBD2 (6 bases). The CDR3 sequence is 14 residues long. The V gene lost 5 bases and the J gene lost 0 bases, with 11 bases spanning the gap. Germline V gene data show CDR1 as SGHVS and CDR2 as FQNEAQ. CDR3 amino acids: CASSPGLPSYEQYF. CDR3 sequence (DNA): TGTGCCAGCAGCCCCGGACTACCCTCCTACGAGCAGTACTTC.